The T cell receptor (beta chain) under discussion was sequenced for a study of CD8+ T cells in alopecia areata. Whole-study findings and limits: During tofacitinib treatment, many expanded lesional clones remained in scalp and blood.

This clone was seen once. What it binds is not known. Trimming removed 7 bases from V and 2 bases from J; junction bases left unmatched: 6. This CDR3 is built from 14 residues. Germline CDR1 is SQVTM and CDR2 is ANQGSEA. Once RNA had been extracted, it was reverse transcribed into cDNA to act as the sequencing template. Profiled with immunoSEQ multiplex PCR; TCRdb holds only in-frame clones, not every one. The sample yields 210,000 or so clones, over 60% seen once. Described treatment: oral pan-JAK inhibitor, 5-10 mg twice daily. Punch biopsies of lesional scalp, plus peripheral blood, were taken from alopecia areata patients.

This sample comprised CD4+ T cells sorted from blood, obtained at approximately week 44, from a patient treated with tofacitinib. The TCR was taken from a human donor with alopecia areata. This rearrangement joins TRBV29-1 to TRBJ1-5; 9 positions match TRBD1. The CDR3, as DNA: TGCAGCGCCTGGACAGGGGATGGCAATCAGCCCCAGCATTTT. This encodes CSAWTGDGNQPQHF.